The 23 T cell receptor beta chains in this list originate from one sample, sequenced in a study of tumor-infiltrating lymphocytes in primary liver carcinoma. Germline DNA was also extracted, with blood RNA taken from unsorted whole blood. Using a constant-region primer together with ProtoScript II reverse transcriptase, TCR beta cDNA was made from about 490 ng of total RNA. Libraries covering TCR beta were generated through three nested multiplex PCR rounds (using a slightly modified ARM-PCR). PCR rounds one and two used TRBV1-TRBV30 forward primers with a C-beta reverse primer for approximately 10 cycles each. TCRdb reprocessed the multiplex PCR reads with MiXCR, giving one entry per CDR3 protein. This table holds 330,000 or so distinct CDR3 sequences, 65% found once. What was sequenced was peripheral blood. These receptors were taken from a man aged 40-49 years with primary liver carcinoma and hepatitis B virus infection.

The rearrangement uses TRBV28 and TRBJ2-5; tentative D call: TRBD1 (6 bases). The CDR3 has 14 residues. The V gene's germline CDR1 is MDHEN and CDR2 SYDVKM. Trimming took 6 bases from V and 2 from J, leaving 13 bases between them. Here the CDR3 reads CASSPQGFQETQYF. CDR3 coding DNA: TGTGCCAGCAGCCCACAGGGTTTTCAAGAGACCCAGTACTTC.

To note about this clonotype: One end of the junction varies from germline; a read error may be responsible. J is TRBJ2-1 and V is TRBV24-1; possibly TRBD1 or TRBD2 for D (5 bases each). The CDR3 is made up of 14 amino acids. Germline V gene data show CDR1 as KGHDR and CDR2 as SFDVKD. The CDR3 region is CATSVRGDWNGQFF. The CDR3 nucleotides read TGTGCCACCAGTGTTCGAGGGGATTGGAATGGGCAGTTCTTC.

Comment on this clonotype: The junction shows a germline mismatch at one end, possibly a read error. The chain links TRBV5-5 to TRBJ1-4; D is unclear. The germline gives CDR1 SGHKS, CDR2 YYEKEE (reference sequence). The CDR3 consists of 15 residues. For the CDR3, the DNA is TGTGTCAGCAGCCCTCTAGCGAGTCCAAATGAAAAACTGTTTTTT. Translating gives CVSSPLASPNEKLFF.

The chain links TRBV28 to TRBJ2-7, with D tentatively TRBD1 (6 bases). The CDR3 extends over 14 amino acids. From germline, CDR1 is MDHEN and CDR2 SYDVKM. V was shortened by 4 bases and J by 3 bases, with 13 bases between the two germline ends. CDR3 in amino acids: CASSSQGTFYEQYF. Written as DNA, the CDR3 is TGTGCCAGCAGTTCACAGGGAACATTCTACGAGCAGTACTTC.

The V gene is TRBV30, the J gene TRBJ2-1, with D perhaps matching TRBD1 (5 bases). CDR1 is GTSNPN and CDR2 is SVGIG in the germline V gene (reference sequence). This CDR3 comprises 14 residues. Between the trimmed V and J ends, which lost 2 bases and 4 bases, there was a span of 12 bases. The CDR3 protein is CAWSKGHLYNEQFF. The CDR3, as DNA: TGTGCCTGGAGTAAAGGACACTTATACAATGAGCAGTTCTTC.

This clonotype was detected ten times or more. This chain connects TRBV4-1 to TRBJ2-1, with a possible D match to TRBD2 (5 bases). Trimming cost V 5 bases and J 9 bases, with 14 bases left between them. Germline lookup yields CDR1 MGHRA and CDR2 YSYEKL. The CDR3 consists of 13 residues. The CDR3 DNA reads TGCGCCAGCAGCTTACGTGTAGAGGGTGAGCAGTTCTTC. It yields the protein CASSLRVEGEQFF.

As to this clonotype: This could be a read error, since a much larger clone is one nucleotide away. This chain links TRBV5-6 with TRBJ1-6; no clear D. The V end lost 0 bases, the J end lost 7 bases, and 11 bases lay between the germline ends. Germline CDR1 and CDR2: SGHDT and YYEEEE. The CDR3 has 15 amino acids. The CDR3 DNA reads as TGTGCCAGCAGCTTGGTTCCGGGCAGCAATTCACCCCTCCACTTT. This encodes CASSLVPGSNSPLHF.

In regard to this clonotype: Given a much more abundant clone one base away, this may be a read error. No conserved phenylalanine or tryptophan is present at the end of the CDR3, so a read error is the likely explanation. The chain carries TRBV10-3 and TRBJ1-1; a weak D match, TRBD1 (5 bases). The germline V and J ends were trimmed by 2 bases and 5 bases, with 6 bases remaining between them. This CDR3 is 12 amino acids long. Germline V gene lookup returns CDR1 ENHRY and CDR2 SYGVKD. CDR3 in DNA: TGTGCCATCAGTGAGGGGGGGACTGAAGCTTTCTCT. The encoded protein is CAISEGGTEAFS.

On this clonotype: At one boundary the junction diverges from the germline segment, which might be a read error. V is TRBV11-2 and J is TRBJ2-1; a possible D gene is TRBD1 (5 bases). Per germline, CDR1 SGHAT and CDR2 FQNNGV. The CDR3 extends over 14 amino acids. The CDR3 bases are TGTGCCAGCAGCTTTGGACATCCATACAATGAGCAGTTCTTT. The encoded protein is CASSFGHPYNEQFF.

This clonotype appeared many times. V is TRBV5-6 and J is TRBJ1-6; a possible D gene is TRBD1 (5 bases). CDR3 length: 13 residues. Trimming left V 6 bases short and J 10 bases short, with 14 bases between. CDR1 and CDR2 (germline): SGHDT, YYEEEE. The CDR3: CASKHGGRSPLHF. The CDR3, as DNA: TGTGCCAGCAAGCATGGGGGAAGATCACCCCTCCACTTT.

This clonotype was counted a few times. One end of the junction varies from germline; a read error may be responsible. The gene calls are TRBV4-2 and TRBJ2-6, with unresolved D. Looked up from germline, CDR1 is LGHNA and CDR2 is YNFKEQ. This CDR3 region has 19 residues. CDR3 loop: CDSSQDSGRLGAGANVLTF. Here the CDR3 DNA reads TGTGACAGCAGCCAAGATTCTGGTCGTTTAGGAGCCGGGGCCAACGTCCTGACTTTC.

The V and J genes are TRBV29-1 and TRBJ2-1, with TRBD1 identical over 8 bases. With 0 bases clipped from V and 12 bases from J, the junction kept 16 bases outside the gene matches. The CDR3 runs to 16 residues. Germline V gene sequence: CDR1 SQVTM, CDR2 ANQGSEA. CDR3 DNA sequence: TGCAGCGTTGAAGATCGGGATAGGGGGACAGGTGATGGGCAGTTCTTC. It translates to CSVEDRDRGTGDGQFF.

This clonotype was counted between two and nine times. With a much larger clone just one base away, this may be a read error. The rearrangement uses TRBV11-3 and TRBJ2-3, with 9 bases that match TRBD2. Germline CDR1 reads SGHNT; CDR2 reads YENEEA. The CDR3 covers 15 residues. The CDR3 DNA follows: TGTGCCAGCAGTTCGCTAGCGGGAAACACAGATACGCAGTGTTTT. Its translation: CASSSLAGNTDTQCF.

The rearrangement joins TRBV7-8 to TRBJ2-1; tentative D call: TRBD2 (6 bases). CDR1 and CDR2 from the germline V gene are SGHVS and FQNEAQ. This CDR3 contains 14 residues. Trimming pared 5 bases from V and 7 bases from J, leaving 15 bases between. DNA for the CDR3: TGTGCCAGCAGCCTGACTAGTTTCCTAAATGAGCAGTTCTTC. Its protein is CASSLTSFLNEQFF.

Points on this clonotype: The final CDR3 position lacks the conserved phenylalanine or tryptophan, pointing to a likely read error. The chain recombines TRBV29-1 with TRBJ2-2; D is unresolved. CDR1 is SQVTM, CDR2 ANQGSEA, per germline. V dropped 8 bases and J dropped 0 bases, with 13 bases sitting between them. The CDR3 totals 14 residues. The CDR3 DNA reads as TGCAGCATTGTTGGGCAGGCGAACACCGGGGAGCTGTTTTCT. Protein product: CSIVGQANTGELFS.

The chain is built from TRBV20-1 and TRBJ2-7, with 8 bases aligning to TRBD1. The CDR3 contains 14 residues. With 3 bases clipped from V and 4 bases from J, the junction kept 8 bases outside the gene matches. Germline V lookup: CDR1 DFQATT, CDR2 SNEGSKA (reference sequence). CDR3 in amino acids: CSASDRTGFYEQYF. The CDR3 DNA reads TGCAGTGCTAGTGATCGGACAGGGTTTTACGAGCAGTACTTC.

V usage is TRBV6-6 and J usage is TRBJ1-1; D perhaps matches TRBD1 (6 bases). V was trimmed by 2 bases and J by 4 bases, leaving 20 bases between them. CDR1 and CDR2 from the germline V gene are MNHNY and SVGAGI (reference sequence). The CDR3 is made up of 17 amino acids. The DNA of the CDR3 is TGTGCCAGCAGTTACAGTTTGGACAGTCCGAGGGGCACTGAAGCTTTCTTT. Translating gives CASSYSLDSPRGTEAFF.

Points on this clonotype: An end of the junction does not agree with germline; a read error may underlie this. The chain carries TRBV11-2 and TRBJ2-7, with 8 bases matching TRBD2. Germline values: CDR1 SGHAT, CDR2 FQNNGV. The CDR3 is 16 amino acids. CDR3: CTSSLGHAGGKYEQYF. The CDR3 DNA follows: TGTACCAGCAGCTTAGGACATGCGGGAGGTAAATACGAGCAGTACTTC.

Note on this clonotype: Likely a read error: the CDR3 ends without its conserved phenylalanine or tryptophan. This rearrangement joins TRBV6-6 to TRBJ1-1, with D possibly matching TRBD1 (5 bases). V lost 6 bases and J lost 3, with 11 bases in between. Germline V CDR1 and CDR2: MNHNY, SVGAGI (reference sequence). This CDR3 has 13 amino acids. CDR3 residues: CASRITGYTEAFS. The CDR3 DNA is TGTGCCAGCAGGATTACAGGATACACTGAAGCTTTCTCT.

On this clonotype: A much larger clone differs from this one at a single base, so this may be a read error. The CDR3 spells CASRTSGSSRITGELFF. The CDR3 bases are TGTGCCAGTCGGACTAGCGGGAGTAGCCGTATCACCGGGGAGCTGTTTTTT. The V gene is TRBV6-2 or TRBV6-3, the J gene TRBJ2-2; 13 nucleotides line up with TRBD2. CDR3 size: 17 residues. Trimming removed 9 bases from V and 4 bases from J; junction bases left unmatched: 11. Germline V gene data show CDR1 as MNHEY and CDR2 as SVGEGT.

This clonotype was seen repeatedly, ten times or more. The rearrangement uses TRBV6-5 and TRBJ2-2; D is unclear. V was shortened by 0 bases and J by 7 bases, with 6 bases between the two germline ends. The CDR3 has 13 amino acids. Germline CDR1 reads MNHEY; CDR2 reads SVGAGI. This chain's CDR3 is CASSYSSIGELFF. As DNA, the CDR3 is TGTGCCAGCAGTTACTCGTCGATCGGGGAGCTGTTTTTT.

Comments on this clonotype: A junction boundary mismatches the germline segment, possibly from a read error. The genes are TRBV11-2 and TRBJ1-1; D ambiguous. This CDR3 spans 15 amino acids. Germline lookup yields CDR1 SGHAT and CDR2 FQNNGV. The CDR3 is CAISRQMSMSTEAFF. CDR3 coding DNA: TGTGCCATCAGCCGGCAAATGAGCATGAGCACTGAAGCTTTCTTT.

As to this clonotype: A much larger clone sits a single nucleotide away, making a read error possible. The rearrangement joins TRBV6-1 to TRBJ2-7; D is unresolved. The germline CDR1 and CDR2 sequences are MNHNS and SASEGT. Trimming removed 3 bases from V and 3 bases from J, with 18 bases in between. CDR3 length equals 16 residues. The CDR3 DNA reads TGTGCCAGCAGTGATGTAGGCGCCGTCTTTAGCTACGAGCAGTACTTC. It codes for CASSDVGAVFSYEQYF.